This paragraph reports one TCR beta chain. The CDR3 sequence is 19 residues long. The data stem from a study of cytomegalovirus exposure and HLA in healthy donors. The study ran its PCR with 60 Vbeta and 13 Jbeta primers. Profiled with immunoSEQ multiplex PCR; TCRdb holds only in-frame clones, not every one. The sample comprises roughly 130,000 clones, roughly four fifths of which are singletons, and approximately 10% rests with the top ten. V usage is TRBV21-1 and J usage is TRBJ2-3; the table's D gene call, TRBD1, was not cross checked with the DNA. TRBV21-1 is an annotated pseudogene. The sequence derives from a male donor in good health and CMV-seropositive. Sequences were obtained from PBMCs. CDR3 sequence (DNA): TGTGCCAGCAGCAAAGGAGTAAGGGACAGGGGCGGAGGCACAGATACGCAGTATTTT. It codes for CASSKGVRDRGGGTDTQYF.